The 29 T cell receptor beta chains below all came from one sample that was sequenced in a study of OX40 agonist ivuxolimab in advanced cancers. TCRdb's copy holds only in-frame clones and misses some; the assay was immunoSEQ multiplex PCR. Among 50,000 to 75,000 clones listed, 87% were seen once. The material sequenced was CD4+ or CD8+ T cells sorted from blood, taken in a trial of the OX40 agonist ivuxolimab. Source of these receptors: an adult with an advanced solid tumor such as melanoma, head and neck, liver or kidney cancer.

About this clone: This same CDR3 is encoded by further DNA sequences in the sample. CDR3 protein: CASSQQLAGVSYEQYF. As DNA, the CDR3 is TGCGCCAGCAGCCAACAACTAGCGGGAGTCTCCTACGAGCAGTACTTC. The chain recombines TRBV4-1 with TRBJ2-7, with 11 bases fitting TRBD2. Germline CDR1 is MGHRA and CDR2 is YSYEKL. The CDR3 runs to 16 residues. The trim removed 2 bases at V and 0 bases at J, leaving 3 bases unmatched.

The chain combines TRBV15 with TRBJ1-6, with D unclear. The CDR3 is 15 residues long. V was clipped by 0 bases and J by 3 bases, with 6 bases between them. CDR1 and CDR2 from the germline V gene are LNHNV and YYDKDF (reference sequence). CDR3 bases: TGTGCCACCAGCAGAGACCGGGACTATAATTCACCCCTCCACTTT. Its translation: CATSRDRDYNSPLHF. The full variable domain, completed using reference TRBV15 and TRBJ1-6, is DAMVIQNPRYQVTQFGKPVTLSCSQTLNHNVMYWYQQKSSQAPKLLFHYYDKDFNNEADTPDNFQSRRPNTSFCFLDIRSPGLGDTAMYLCATSRDRDYNSPLHFGNGTRLTVT.

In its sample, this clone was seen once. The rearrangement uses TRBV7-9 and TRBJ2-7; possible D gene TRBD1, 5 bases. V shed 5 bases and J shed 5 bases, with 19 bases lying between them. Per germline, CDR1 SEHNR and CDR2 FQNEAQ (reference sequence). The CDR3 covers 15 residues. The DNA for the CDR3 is TGTGCCAGCAGCCTAGGGGTTTGGCAGGGAAACGAGCAGTACTTC. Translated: CASSLGVWQGNEQYF.

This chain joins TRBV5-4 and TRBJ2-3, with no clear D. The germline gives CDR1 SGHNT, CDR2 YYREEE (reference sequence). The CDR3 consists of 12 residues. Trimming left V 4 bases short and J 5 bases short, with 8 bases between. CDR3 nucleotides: TGTGCCAGCAGCAGCTTCGAAGATACGCAGTATTTT. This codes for CASSSFEDTQYF. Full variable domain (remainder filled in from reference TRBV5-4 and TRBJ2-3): ETGVTQSPTHLIKTRGQQVTLRCSSQSGHNTVSWYQQALGQGPQFIFQYYREEENGRGNFPPRFSGLQFPNYSSELNVNALELDDSALYLCASSSFEDTQYFGPGTRLTVL.

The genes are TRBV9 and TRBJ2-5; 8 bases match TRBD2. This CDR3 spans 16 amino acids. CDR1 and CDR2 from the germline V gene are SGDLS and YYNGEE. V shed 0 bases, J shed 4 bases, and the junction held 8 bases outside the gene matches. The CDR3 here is CASSVDGGALGETQYF. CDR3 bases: TGTGCCAGCAGCGTAGACGGGGGGGCCTTAGGAGAGACCCAGTACTTC. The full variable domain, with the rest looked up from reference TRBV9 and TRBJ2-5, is DSGVTQTPKHLITATGQRVTLRCSPRSGDLSVYWYQQSLDQGLQFLIQYYNGEERAKGNILERFSAQQFPDLHSELNLSSLELGDSALYFCASSVDGGALGETQYFGPGTRLLVL.

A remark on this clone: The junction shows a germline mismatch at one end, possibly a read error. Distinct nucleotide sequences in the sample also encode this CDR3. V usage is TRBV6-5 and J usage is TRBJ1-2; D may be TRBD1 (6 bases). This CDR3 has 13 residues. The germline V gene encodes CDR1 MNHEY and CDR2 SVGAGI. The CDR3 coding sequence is TGCGCCAGCAGTTACTCAGGACAGAGTGGCTACACCTTC. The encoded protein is CASSYSGQSGYTF.

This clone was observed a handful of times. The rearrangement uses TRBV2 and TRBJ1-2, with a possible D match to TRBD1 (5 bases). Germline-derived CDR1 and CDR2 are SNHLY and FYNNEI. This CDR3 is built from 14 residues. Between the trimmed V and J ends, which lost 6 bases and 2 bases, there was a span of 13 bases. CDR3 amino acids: CASRGQGRNYGYTF. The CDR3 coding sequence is TGTGCCAGCAGAGGGCAGGGACGGAACTATGGCTACACCTTC.

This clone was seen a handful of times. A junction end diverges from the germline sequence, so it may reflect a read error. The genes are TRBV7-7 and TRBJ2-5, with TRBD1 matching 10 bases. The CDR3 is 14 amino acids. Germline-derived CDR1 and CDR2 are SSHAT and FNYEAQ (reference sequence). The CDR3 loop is CASSSDRGPETQYF. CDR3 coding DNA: TGTGCTAGCAGCTCAGACAGGGGGCCAGAGACCCAGTACTTC. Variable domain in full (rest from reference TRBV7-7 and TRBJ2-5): GAGVSQSPRYKVTKRGQDVTLRCDPISSHATLYWYQQALGQGPEFLTYFNYEAQPDKSGLPSDRFSAERPEGSISTLTIQRTEQRDSAMYRCASSSDRGPETQYFGPGTRLLVL.

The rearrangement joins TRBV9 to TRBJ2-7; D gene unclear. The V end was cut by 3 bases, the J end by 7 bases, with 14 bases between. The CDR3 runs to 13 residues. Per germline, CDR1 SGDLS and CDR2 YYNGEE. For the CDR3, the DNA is TGTGCCAGCAGCGGGCAGTCCCTTGGGGAGCAGTACTTC. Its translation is CASSGQSLGEQYF.

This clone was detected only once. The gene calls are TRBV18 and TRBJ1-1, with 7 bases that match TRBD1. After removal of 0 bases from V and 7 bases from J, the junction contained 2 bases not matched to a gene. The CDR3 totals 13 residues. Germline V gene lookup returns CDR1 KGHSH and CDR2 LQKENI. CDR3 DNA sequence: TGTGCCAGCTCACCACCGGGGGACAGTGAAGCTTTCTTT. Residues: CASSPPGDSEAFF.

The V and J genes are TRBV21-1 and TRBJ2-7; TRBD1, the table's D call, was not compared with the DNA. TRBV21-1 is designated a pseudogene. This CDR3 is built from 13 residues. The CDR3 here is CASGTGSTYEQYF. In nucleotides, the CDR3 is TGTGCCAGCGGGACAGGGTCCACCTACGAGCAGTACTTC.

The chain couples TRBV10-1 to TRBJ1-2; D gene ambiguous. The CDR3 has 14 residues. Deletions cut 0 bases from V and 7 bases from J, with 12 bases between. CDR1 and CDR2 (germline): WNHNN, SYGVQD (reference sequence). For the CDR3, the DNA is TGCGCCAGCAGTGAGTCTTATGGGTCTAGTGGCTACACCTTC. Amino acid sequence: CASSESYGSSGYTF.

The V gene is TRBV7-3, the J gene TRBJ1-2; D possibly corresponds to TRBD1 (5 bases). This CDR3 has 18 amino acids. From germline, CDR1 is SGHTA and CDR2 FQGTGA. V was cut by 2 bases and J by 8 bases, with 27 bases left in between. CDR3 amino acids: CASSLSPDSSGLGGGYTF. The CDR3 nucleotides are TGTGCCAGCAGCTTATCCCCCGACAGTTCCGGTCTGGGGGGGGGCTACACCTTC.

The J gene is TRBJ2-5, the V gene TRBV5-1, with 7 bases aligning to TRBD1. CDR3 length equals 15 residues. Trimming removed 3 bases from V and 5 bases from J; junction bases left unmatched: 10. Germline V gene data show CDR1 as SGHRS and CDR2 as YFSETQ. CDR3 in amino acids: CASSSRPDRTETQYF. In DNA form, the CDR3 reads TGCGCCAGCAGCTCCAGGCCGGACAGGACCGAGACCCAGTACTTC.

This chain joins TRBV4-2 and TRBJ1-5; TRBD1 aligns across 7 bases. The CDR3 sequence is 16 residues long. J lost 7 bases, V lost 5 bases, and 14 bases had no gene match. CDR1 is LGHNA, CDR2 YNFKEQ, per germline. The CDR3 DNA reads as TGTGCCAGCAGCGATAGAGGGGGCGCGAGGGAACAGCCCCAGCATTTT. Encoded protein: CASSDRGGAREQPQHF.

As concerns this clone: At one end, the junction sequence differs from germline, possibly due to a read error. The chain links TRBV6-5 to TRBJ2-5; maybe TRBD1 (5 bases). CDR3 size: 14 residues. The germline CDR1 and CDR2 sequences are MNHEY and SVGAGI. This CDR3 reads CASSPGSSQGTQYF. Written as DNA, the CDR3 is TGTGCCAGCAGTCCAGGGTCGAGCCAAGGGACCCAGTACTTC.

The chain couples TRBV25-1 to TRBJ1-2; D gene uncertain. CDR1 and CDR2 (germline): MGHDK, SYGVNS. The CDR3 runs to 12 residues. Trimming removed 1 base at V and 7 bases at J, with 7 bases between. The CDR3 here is CASSESGRGYTF. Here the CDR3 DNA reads TGTGCCAGCAGTGAATCCGGTCGTGGCTACACCTTC.

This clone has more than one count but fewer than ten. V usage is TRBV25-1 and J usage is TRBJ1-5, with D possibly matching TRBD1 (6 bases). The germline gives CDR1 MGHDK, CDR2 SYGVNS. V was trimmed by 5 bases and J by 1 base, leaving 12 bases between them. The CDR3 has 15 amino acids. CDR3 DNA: TGTGCCAGCAGTTTTGGTGGGACAAGCAATCAGCCCCAGCATTTT. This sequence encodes CASSFGGTSNQPQHF. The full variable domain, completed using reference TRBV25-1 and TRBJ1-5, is EADIYQTPRYLVIGTGKKITLECSQTMGHDKMYWYQQDPGMELHLIHYSYGVNSTEKGDLSSESTVSRIRTEHFPLTLESARPSHTSQYLCASSFGGTSNQPQHFGDGTRLSIL.

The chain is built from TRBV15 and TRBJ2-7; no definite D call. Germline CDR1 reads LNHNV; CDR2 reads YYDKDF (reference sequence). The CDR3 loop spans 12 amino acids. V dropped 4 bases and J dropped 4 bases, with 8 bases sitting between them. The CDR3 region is CATSTDGYEQYF. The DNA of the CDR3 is TGTGCCACCAGCACTGACGGATACGAGCAGTACTTC. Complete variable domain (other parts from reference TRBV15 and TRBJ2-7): DAMVIQNPRYQVTQFGKPVTLSCSQTLNHNVMYWYQQKSSQAPKLLFHYYDKDFNNEADTPDNFQSRRPNTSFCFLDIRSPGLGDTAMYLCATSTDGYEQYFGPGTRLTVT.

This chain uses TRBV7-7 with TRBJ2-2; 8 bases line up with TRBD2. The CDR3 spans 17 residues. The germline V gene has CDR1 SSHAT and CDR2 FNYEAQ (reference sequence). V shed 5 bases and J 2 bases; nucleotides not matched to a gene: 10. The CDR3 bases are TGTGCCAGCAGCCTTAGCCGAGCGGGGGCCAACACCGGGGAGCTGTTTTTT. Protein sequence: CASSLSRAGANTGELFF.

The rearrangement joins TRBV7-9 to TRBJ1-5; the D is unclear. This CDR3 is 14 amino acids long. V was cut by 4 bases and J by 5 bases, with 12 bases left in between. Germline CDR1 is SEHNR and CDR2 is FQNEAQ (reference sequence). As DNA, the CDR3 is TGTGCCAGCAGCTCGGGGTCGGGCGATCAGCCCCAGCATTTT. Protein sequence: CASSSGSGDQPQHF.

CDR3 sequence: CASSGGTGLNEKLFF. The CDR3 DNA reads as TGCGCCAGCAGCGGGGGGACAGGCCTCAATGAAAAACTGTTTTTT. The chain uses TRBV5-1 and TRBJ1-4; TRBD1 matches 8 bases. J lost 5 bases, V lost 4 bases, and 7 bases had no gene match. This CDR3 contains 15 residues. Looked up from germline, CDR1 is SGHRS and CDR2 is YFSETQ.

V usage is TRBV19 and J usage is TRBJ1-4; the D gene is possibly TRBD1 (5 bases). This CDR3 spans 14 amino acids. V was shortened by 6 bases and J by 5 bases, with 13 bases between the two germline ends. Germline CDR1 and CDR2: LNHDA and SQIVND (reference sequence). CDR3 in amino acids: CASSQRQTNEKLFF. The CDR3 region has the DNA TGTGCCAGTAGCCAGAGACAGACAAATGAAAAACTGTTTTTT.

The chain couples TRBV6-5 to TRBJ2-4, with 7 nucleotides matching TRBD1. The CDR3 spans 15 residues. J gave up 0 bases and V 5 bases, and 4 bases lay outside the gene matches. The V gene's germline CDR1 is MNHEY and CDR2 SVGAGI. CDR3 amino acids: CASSGTARAKNIQYF. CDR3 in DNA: TGTGCCAGCAGTGGGACAGCTAGAGCCAAAAACATTCAGTACTTC.

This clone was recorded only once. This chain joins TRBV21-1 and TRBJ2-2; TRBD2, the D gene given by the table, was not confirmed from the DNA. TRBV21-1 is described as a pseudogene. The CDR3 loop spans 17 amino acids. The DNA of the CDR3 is TGTGCCAGCAGCAAAAGCGGGCAAATCGCGAACACCGGGGAGCTGTTTTTT. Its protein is CASSKSGQIANTGELFF.

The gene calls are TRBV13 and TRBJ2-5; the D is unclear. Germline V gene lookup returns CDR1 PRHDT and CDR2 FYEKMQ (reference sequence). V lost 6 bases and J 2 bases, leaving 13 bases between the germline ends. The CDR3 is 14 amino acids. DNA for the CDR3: TGTGCCAGCAGTAAAAGGGCAGATCAAGAGACCCAGTACTTC. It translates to CASSKRADQETQYF. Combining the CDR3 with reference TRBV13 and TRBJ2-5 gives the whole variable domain AAGVIQSPRHLIKEKRETATLKCYPIPRHDTVYWYQQGPGQDPQFLISFYEKMQSDKGSIPDRFSAQQFSDYHSELNMSSLELGDSALYFCASSKRADQETQYFGPGTRLLVL.

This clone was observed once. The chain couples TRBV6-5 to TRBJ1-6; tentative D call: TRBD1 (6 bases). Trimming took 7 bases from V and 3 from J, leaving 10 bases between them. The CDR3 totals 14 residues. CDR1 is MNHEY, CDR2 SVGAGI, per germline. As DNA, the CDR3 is TGTGCCAGCATTAAGGACAGCTATAATTCACCCCTCCACTTT. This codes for CASIKDSYNSPLHF.

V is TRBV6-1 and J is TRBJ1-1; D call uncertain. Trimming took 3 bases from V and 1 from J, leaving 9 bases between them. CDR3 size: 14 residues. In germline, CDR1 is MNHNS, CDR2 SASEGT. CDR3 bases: TGTGCCAGCAGTGACCTTATCGGGAACACTGAAGCTTTCTTT. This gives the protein CASSDLIGNTEAFF.

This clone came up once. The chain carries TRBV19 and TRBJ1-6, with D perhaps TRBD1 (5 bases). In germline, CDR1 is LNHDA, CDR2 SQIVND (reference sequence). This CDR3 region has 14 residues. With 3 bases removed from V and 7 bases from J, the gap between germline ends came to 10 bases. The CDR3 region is CASSIDGTNSPLHF. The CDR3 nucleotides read TGTGCCAGTAGTATCGACGGGACCAATTCACCCCTCCACTTT.